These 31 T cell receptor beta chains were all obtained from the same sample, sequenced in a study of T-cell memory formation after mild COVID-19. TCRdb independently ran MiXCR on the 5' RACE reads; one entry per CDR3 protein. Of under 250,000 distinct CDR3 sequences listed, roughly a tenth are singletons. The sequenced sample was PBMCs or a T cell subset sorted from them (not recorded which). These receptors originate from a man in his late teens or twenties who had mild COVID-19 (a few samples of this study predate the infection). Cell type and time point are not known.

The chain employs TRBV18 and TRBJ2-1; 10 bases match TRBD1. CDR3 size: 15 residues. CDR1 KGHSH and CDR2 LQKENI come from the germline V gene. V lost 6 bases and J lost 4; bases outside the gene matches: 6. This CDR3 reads CASSRGQGGYNEQFF. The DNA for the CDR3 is TGTGCCAGCTCCCGTGGACAGGGGGGATACAATGAGCAGTTCTTC. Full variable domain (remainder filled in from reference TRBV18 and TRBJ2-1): NAGVMQNPRHLVRRRGQEARLRCSPMKGHSHVYWYRQLPEEGLKFMVYLQKENIIDESGMPKERFSAEFPKEGPSILRIQQVVRGDSAAYFCASSRGQGGYNEQFFGPGTRLTVL.

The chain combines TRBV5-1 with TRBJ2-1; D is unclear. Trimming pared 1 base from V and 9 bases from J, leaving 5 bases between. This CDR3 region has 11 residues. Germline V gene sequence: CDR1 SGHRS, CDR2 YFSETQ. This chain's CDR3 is CASSLLGEQFF. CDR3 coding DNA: TGCGCCAGCAGCTTGTTGGGTGAGCAGTTCTTC.

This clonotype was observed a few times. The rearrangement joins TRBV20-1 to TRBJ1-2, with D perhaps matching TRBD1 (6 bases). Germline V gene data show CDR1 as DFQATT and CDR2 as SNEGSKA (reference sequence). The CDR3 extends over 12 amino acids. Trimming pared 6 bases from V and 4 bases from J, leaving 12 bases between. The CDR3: CSAPTGLYGYTF. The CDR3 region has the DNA TGCAGTGCACCGACAGGACTCTATGGCTACACCTTC.

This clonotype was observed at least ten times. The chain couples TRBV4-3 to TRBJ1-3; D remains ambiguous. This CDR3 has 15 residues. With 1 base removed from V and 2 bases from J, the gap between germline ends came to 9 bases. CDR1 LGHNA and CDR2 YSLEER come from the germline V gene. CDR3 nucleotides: TGCGCCAGCAGCCAAGCGCGGACGGCTGGAAACACCATATATTTT. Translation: CASSQARTAGNTIYF.

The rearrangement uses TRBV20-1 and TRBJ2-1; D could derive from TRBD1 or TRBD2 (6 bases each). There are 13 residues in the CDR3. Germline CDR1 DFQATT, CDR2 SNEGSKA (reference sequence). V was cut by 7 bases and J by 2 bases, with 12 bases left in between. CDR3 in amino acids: CSVEGGPYNEQFF. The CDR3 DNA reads TGCAGTGTTGAGGGGGGTCCCTACAATGAGCAGTTCTTC.

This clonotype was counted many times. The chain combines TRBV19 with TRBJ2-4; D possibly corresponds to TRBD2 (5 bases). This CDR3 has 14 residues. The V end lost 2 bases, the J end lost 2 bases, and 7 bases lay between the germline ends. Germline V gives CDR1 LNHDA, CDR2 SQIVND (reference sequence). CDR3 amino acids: CASSITGSKNIQYF. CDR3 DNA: TGTGCCAGTAGTATAACGGGATCCAAAAACATTCAGTACTTC.

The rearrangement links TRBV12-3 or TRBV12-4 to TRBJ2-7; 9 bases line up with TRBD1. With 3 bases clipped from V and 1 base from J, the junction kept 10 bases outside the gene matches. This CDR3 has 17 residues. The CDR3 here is CASSLGMTGTGSYEQYF. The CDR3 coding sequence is TGTGCCAGCAGTTTGGGGATGACGGGGACAGGGTCCTACGAGCAGTACTTC.

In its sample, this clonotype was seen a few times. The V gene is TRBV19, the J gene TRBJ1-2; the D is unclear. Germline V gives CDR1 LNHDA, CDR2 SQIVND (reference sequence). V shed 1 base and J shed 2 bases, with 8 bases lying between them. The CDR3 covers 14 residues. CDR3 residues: CASSIVVGNYGYTF. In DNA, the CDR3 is TGTGCCAGTAGTATAGTCGTGGGGAACTATGGCTACACCTTC.

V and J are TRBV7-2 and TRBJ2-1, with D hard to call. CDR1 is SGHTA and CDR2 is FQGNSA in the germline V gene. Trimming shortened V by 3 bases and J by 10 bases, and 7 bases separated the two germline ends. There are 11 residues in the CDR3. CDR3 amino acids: CASSFFEEQFF. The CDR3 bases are TGTGCCAGCAGCTTCTTTGAGGAGCAGTTCTTC.

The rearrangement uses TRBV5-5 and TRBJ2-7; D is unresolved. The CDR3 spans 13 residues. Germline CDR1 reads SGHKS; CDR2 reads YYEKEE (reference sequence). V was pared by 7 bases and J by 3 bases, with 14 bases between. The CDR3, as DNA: TGTGCCAGCTTTGGCCGGAACCTCTACGAGCAGTACGTC. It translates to CASFGRNLYEQYV.

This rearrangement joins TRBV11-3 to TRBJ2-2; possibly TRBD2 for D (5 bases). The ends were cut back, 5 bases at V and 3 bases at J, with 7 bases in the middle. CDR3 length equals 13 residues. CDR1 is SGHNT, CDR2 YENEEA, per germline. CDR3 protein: CASSPGDTGELFF. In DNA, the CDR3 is TGTGCCAGCAGCCCCGGGGACACCGGGGAGCTGTTTTTT.

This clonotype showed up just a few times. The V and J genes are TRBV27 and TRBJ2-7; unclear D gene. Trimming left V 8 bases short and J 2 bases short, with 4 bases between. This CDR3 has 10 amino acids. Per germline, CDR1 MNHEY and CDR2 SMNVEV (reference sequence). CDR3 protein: CASGPYEQYF. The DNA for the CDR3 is TGTGCCAGCGGCCCCTACGAGCAGTACTTC.

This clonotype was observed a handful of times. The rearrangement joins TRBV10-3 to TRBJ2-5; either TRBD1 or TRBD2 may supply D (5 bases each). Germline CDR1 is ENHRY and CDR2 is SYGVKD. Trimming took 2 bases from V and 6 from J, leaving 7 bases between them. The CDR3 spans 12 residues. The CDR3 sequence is CAISEGGQTQYF. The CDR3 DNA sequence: TGTGCCATCAGTGAGGGGGGACAGACCCAGTACTTC.

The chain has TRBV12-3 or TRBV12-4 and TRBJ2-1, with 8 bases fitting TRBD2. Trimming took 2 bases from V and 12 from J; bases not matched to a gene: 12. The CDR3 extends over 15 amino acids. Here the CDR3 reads CASSLRPGGVTGQFF. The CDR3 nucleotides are TGTGCCAGCAGTTTACGTCCGGGGGGGGTCACTGGGCAGTTCTTC.

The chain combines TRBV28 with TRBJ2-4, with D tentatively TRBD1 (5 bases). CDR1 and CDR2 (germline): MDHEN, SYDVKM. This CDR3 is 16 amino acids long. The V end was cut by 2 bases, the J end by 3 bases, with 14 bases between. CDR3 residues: CASSLKSGIGKNIQYF. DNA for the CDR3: TGTGCCAGCAGTTTAAAATCAGGGATCGGCAAAAACATTCAGTACTTC.

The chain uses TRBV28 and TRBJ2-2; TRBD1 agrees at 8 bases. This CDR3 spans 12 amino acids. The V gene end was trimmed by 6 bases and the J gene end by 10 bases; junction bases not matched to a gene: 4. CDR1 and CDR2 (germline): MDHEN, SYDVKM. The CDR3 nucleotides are TGTGCCAGCAGACCGGACAGGGAGGAGCTGTTTTTT. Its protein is CASRPDREELFF.

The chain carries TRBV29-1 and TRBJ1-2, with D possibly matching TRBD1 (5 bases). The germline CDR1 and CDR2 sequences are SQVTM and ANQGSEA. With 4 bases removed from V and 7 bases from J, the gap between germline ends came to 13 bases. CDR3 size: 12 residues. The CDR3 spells CSVAGRGVGYTF. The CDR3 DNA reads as TGCAGCGTTGCAGGACGGGGGGTTGGCTACACCTTC.

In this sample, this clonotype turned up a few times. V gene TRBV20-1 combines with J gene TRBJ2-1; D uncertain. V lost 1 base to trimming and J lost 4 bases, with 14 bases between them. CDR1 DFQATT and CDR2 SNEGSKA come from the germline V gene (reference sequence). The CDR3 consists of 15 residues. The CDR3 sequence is CSARATTLIYNEQFF. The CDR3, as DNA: TGCAGTGCTAGAGCGACAACCTTAATTTACAATGAGCAGTTCTTC.

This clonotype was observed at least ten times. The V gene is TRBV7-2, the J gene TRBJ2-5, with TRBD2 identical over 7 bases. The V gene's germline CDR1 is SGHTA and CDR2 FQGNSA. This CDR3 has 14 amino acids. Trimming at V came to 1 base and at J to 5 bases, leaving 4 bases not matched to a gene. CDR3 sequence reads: CASSLDRAGETQYF. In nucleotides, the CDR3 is TGTGCCAGCAGCTTAGATCGAGCGGGGGAGACCCAGTACTTC.

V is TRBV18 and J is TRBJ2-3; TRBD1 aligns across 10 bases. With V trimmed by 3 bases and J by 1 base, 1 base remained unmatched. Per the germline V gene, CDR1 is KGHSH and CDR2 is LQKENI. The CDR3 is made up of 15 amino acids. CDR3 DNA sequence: TGTGCCAGCTCACCGACAGGGGGCGGCACAGATACGCAGTATTTT. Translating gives CASSPTGGGTDTQYF.

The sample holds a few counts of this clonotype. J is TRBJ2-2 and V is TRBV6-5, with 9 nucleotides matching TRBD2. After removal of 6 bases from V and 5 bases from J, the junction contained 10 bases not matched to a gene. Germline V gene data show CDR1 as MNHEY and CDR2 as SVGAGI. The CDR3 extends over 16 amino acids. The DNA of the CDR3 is TGTGCCAGCAGGACCGGGACTAGCAAAATTACCGGGGAGCTGTTTTTT. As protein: CASRTGTSKITGELFF.

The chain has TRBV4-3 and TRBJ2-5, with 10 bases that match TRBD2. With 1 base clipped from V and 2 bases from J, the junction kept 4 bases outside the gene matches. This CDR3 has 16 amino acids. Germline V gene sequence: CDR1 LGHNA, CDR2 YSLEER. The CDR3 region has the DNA TGCGCCAGCAGCCAAGTCCCTAGCGGGGGACAAGAGACCCAGTACTTC. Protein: CASSQVPSGGQETQYF.

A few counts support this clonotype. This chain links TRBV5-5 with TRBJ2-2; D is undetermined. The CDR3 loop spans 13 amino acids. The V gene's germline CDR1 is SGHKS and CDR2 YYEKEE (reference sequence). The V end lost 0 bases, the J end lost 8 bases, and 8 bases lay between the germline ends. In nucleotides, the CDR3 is TGTGCCAGCAGCTTGGAGTGGTCTGGGGAGCTGTTTTTT. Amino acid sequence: CASSLEWSGELFF.

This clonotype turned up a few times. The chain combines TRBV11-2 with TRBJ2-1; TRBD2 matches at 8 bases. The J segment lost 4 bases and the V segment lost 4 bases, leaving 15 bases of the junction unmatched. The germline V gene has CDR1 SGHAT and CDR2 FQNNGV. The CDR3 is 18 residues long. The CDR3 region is CASSSIKGRGGLYNEQFF. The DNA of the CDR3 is TGTGCCAGCAGCTCCATAAAAGGTCGGGGGGGCCTTTACAATGAGCAGTTCTTC.

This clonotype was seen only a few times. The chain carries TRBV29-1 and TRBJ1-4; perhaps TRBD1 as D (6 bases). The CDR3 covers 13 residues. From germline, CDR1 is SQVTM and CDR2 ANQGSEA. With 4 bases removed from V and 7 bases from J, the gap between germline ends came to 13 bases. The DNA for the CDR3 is TGCAGCGTTGTTCGGGGGGCGGGTGAAAAACTGTTTTTT. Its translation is CSVVRGAGEKLFF.

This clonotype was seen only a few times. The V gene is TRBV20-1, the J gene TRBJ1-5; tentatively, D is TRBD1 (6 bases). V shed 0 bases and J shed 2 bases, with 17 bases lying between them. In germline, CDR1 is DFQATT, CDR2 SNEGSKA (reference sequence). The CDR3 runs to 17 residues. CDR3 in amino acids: CSARDPQGLGGNQPQHF. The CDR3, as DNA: TGCAGTGCTAGAGATCCCCAGGGGCTGGGGGGCAATCAGCCCCAGCATTTT.

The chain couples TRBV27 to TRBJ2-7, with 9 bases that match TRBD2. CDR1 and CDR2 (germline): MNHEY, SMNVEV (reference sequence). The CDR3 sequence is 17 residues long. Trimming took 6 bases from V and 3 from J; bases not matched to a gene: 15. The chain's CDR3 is CASRPALGRGGIYEQYF. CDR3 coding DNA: TGTGCCAGCAGGCCTGCTTTGGGGCGGGGGGGCATCTACGAGCAGTACTTC.

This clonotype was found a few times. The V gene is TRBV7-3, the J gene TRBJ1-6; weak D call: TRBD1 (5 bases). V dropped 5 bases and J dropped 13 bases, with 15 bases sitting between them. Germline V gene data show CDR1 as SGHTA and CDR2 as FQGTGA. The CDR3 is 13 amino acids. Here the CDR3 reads CASSADSSMPLHF. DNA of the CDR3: TGTGCCAGCAGCGCCGACAGTTCTATGCCCCTCCACTTT.

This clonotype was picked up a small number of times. The CDR3 reads CSARSGSYNSPLHF. DNA for the CDR3: TGCAGTGCTAGGAGTGGCTCCTATAATTCACCCCTCCACTTT. The gene calls are TRBV20-1 and TRBJ1-6; no clear D gene. CDR3 length equals 14 residues. Germline V CDR1 and CDR2: DFQATT, SNEGSKA (reference sequence). V lost 3 bases to trimming and J lost 0 bases, with 6 bases between them.

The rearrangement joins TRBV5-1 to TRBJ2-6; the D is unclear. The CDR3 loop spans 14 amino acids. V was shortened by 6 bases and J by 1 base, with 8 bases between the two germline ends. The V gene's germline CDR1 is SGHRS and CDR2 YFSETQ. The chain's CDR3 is CASMERSGANVLTF. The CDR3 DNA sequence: TGCGCCAGCATGGAGAGATCTGGGGCCAACGTCCTGACTTTC. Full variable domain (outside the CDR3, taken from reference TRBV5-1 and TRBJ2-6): KAGVTQTPRYLIKTRGQQVTLSCSPISGHRSVSWYQQTPGQGLQFLFEYFSETQRNKGNFPGRFSGRQFSNSRSEMNVSTLELGDSALYLCASMERSGANVLTFGAGSRLTVL.

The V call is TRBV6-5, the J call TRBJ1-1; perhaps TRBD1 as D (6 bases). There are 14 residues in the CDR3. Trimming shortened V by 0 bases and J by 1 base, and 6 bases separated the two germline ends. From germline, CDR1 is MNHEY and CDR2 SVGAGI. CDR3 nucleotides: TGTGCCAGCAGTTACTCGACAGGGAACACTGAAGCTTTCTTT. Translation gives CASSYSTGNTEAFF.